A single sample gave rise to the 32 T cell receptor beta chains below, sequenced in a study of blood T cells in healthy people across ages. A second PCR, run for roughly 7 to 12 cycles, used a sample-barcoded 5' primer plus a J-beta primer mix. TCRdb fed the 5' RACE reads into MiXCR, producing one record per CDR3 protein. The table lists around 900,000 distinct CDR3 sequences, 51% of them singletons. The sequenced sample was blood. These TCRs come from a woman aged 60 to 75 in good health.

This clonotype showed up just a few times. DNA for the CDR3: TGTGCCAGCAGCTCGCCGGCCGATAGCTCCTACGAGCAGTACTTC. Translating it yields CASSSPADSSYEQYF. The genes are TRBV7-2 and TRBJ2-7; D remains ambiguous. The CDR3 runs to 15 residues. The V gene lost 4 bases and the J gene lost 0 bases, with 13 bases spanning the gap. Germline CDR1 and CDR2: SGHTA and FQGNSA.

A few counts support this clonotype. The V and J genes are TRBV12-3 or TRBV12-4 and TRBJ1-1; no firm D call. V lost 5 bases and J lost 7, with 8 bases in between. This CDR3 is 11 amino acids long. The CDR3 nucleotides are TGTGCCAGCAGTCCAGGTCATGAAGCTTTCTTT. Residues: CASSPGHEAFF.

The chain employs TRBV29-1 and TRBJ2-1; TRBD2 matches at 16 bases. The V gene end was trimmed by 2 bases and the J gene end by 0 bases; junction bases not matched to a gene: 13. CDR1 and CDR2 from the germline V gene are SQVTM and ANQGSEA. CDR3 length: 21 residues. CDR3 sequence (DNA): TGCAGCGTTGAATTAACCCCGGGACTAGCGGGAGGGCCAGGCTCCTACAATGAGCAGTTCTTC. It encodes CSVELTPGLAGGPGSYNEQFF.

The chain has TRBV3-1 and TRBJ2-1; D possibly uses TRBD1 or TRBD2 (5 bases each). The CDR3 is made up of 15 amino acids. Looked up from germline, CDR1 is LGHDT and CDR2 is YNNKEL (reference sequence). The V end was cut by 4 bases, the J end by 7 bases, with 17 bases between. The chain's CDR3 is CASSLSRGTLNEQFF. The CDR3 bases are TGTGCCAGCAGCCTCTCGAGGGGAACGCTGAATGAGCAGTTCTTC.

This clonotype occurred once. The chain employs TRBV20-1 and TRBJ1-5; perhaps TRBD1 as D (6 bases). Germline CDR1 DFQATT, CDR2 SNEGSKA (reference sequence). This CDR3 is 13 amino acids long. V gave up 7 bases and J gave up 4 bases, with 14 bases separating them. This CDR3 is CSGSGTPNQPQHF. The CDR3 bases are TGCAGTGGGTCCGGGACACCGAATCAGCCCCAGCATTTT.

This clonotype was seen ten or more times. V usage is TRBV30 and J usage is TRBJ2-7, with a weak D call TRBD1 (6 bases). Per germline, CDR1 GTSNPN and CDR2 SVGIG (reference sequence). The CDR3 spans 12 residues. The V end lost 5 bases, the J end lost 8 bases, and 16 bases lay between the germline ends. Written as DNA, the CDR3 is TGTGCCTGGGGACAGTACCGCCGTCAGCAGTACTTC. Amino acids: CAWGQYRRQQYF.

This clonotype was observed a handful of times. The chain recombines TRBV27 with TRBJ2-4, with D unresolved. The CDR3 spans 15 residues. Trimming left V 3 bases short and J 8 bases short, with 17 bases between. Germline V gives CDR1 MNHEY, CDR2 SMNVEV (reference sequence). The CDR3 DNA follows: TGTGCCAGCAGTTTCGGGCCCTCCCGAGGATACATTCAGTACTTC. As protein: CASSFGPSRGYIQYF.

Notes on this clonotype: Relative to the germline gene, one junction end is altered; a read error may explain this. The chain carries TRBV25-1 and TRBJ2-5, with 10 positions matching TRBD1. Germline V gives CDR1 MGHDK, CDR2 SYGVNS. The CDR3 spans 15 residues. The CDR3 reads CAGRNLRDRGETQYF. For the CDR3, the DNA is TGTGCCGGCAGGAATCTCCGGGACAGGGGTGAGACCCAGTACTTC. The variable domain in full, completed from reference TRBV25-1 and TRBJ2-5, reads EADIYQTPRYLVIGTGKKITLECSQTMGHDKMYWYQQDPGMELHLIHYSYGVNSTEKGDLSSESTVSRIRTEHFPLTLESARPSHTSQYLCAGRNLRDRGETQYFGPGTRLLVL.

The sample holds a few counts of this clonotype. This chain joins TRBV27 and TRBJ2-4; 12 positions agree with TRBD2. The germline CDR1 and CDR2 sequences are MNHEY and SMNVEV (reference sequence). With V trimmed by 6 bases and J by 3 bases, 6 bases remained unmatched. CDR3 length: 16 amino acids. The CDR3 sequence is CASSQPGLAGKNIQYF. The CDR3 DNA follows: TGTGCCAGCAGCCAACCGGGACTAGCGGGCAAAAACATTCAGTACTTC.

This clonotype was counted a few times. The CDR3 nucleotides read TGTGCCAGCAGCAAAGGTCTGGGTTTCTACGAGCAGTACTTC. This encodes CASSKGLGFYEQYF. The rearrangement joins TRBV21-1 to TRBJ2-7. TRBV21-1 is described as a pseudogene. The CDR3 contains 14 residues.

The V call is TRBV6-5, the J call TRBJ2-1; 11 bases are a match to TRBD2. Germline trimming cut 6 bases from V and 14 bases from J; bases unmatched to any gene: 9. Germline CDR1 is MNHEY and CDR2 is SVGAGI. This CDR3 is 13 amino acids long. The CDR3 sequence is CASSRLAGSPEFF. CDR3 sequence (DNA): TGTGCCAGCAGCCGACTAGCGGGAAGCCCGGAGTTCTTC.

This clonotype occurred a few times. This chain joins TRBV29-1 and TRBJ2-3; 7 nucleotides align to TRBD2. CDR3 size: 13 residues. V was pared by 6 bases and J by 6 bases, with 9 bases of the junction left unmatched. Germline CDR1 reads SQVTM; CDR2 reads ANQGSEA. DNA for the CDR3: TGCAGCGTGTTTCGCGGGAGTGGGGATACGCAGTATTTT. This sequence encodes CSVFRGSGDTQYF.

The chain joins TRBV28 to TRBJ2-3; no reliable D call. Between the trimmed V and J ends, which lost 7 bases and 3 bases, there was a span of 11 bases. Germline V lookup: CDR1 MDHEN, CDR2 SYDVKM. This CDR3 comprises 13 residues. The CDR3 coding sequence is TGTGCCAGCATTTCTAGACCGACAGATACGCAGTATTTT. It translates to CASISRPTDTQYF. The full variable domain, completed using reference TRBV28 and TRBJ2-3, is DVKVTQSSRYLVKRTGEKVFLECVQDMDHENMFWYRQDPGLGLRLIYFSYDVKMKEKGDIPEGYSVSREKKERFSLILESASTNQTSMYLCASISRPTDTQYFGPGTRLTVL.

The V call is TRBV7-9, the J call TRBJ2-3; D may be TRBD1 or TRBD2 (5 bases each). V lost 5 bases and J lost 5, with 20 bases in between. Germline loops: CDR1 SEHNR, CDR2 FQNEAQ (reference sequence). This CDR3 contains 16 residues. DNA of the CDR3: TGTGCCAGCAGCCGGCTGAGGGGCGCACGAGTAGATACGCAGTATTTT. This translates into CASSRLRGARVDTQYF.

In this sample, this clonotype turned up a few times. The chain joins TRBV20-1 to TRBJ2-7; D possibly corresponds to TRBD2 (6 bases). The length of the CDR3 is 15 residues. V lost 0 bases and J 0 bases, leaving 12 bases between the germline ends. The germline V gene has CDR1 DFQATT and CDR2 SNEGSKA (reference sequence). DNA for the CDR3: TGCAGTGCTAGAGATCCGGGAGTCGACTCCTACGAGCAGTACTTC. This codes for CSARDPGVDSYEQYF.

The chain recombines TRBV28 with TRBJ2-5, with TRBD2 as a possible D gene (5 bases). V gave up 3 bases and J gave up 5 bases, with 13 bases separating them. The CDR3 spans 14 residues. Germline V gives CDR1 MDHEN, CDR2 SYDVKM. Here the CDR3 reads CASSFGLASETQYF. DNA for the CDR3: TGTGCCAGCAGTTTTGGGCTAGCCTCCGAGACCCAGTACTTC.

CDR3 residues: CATSRPLGTQQYF. CDR3 DNA: TGTGCCACCAGCAGACCCCTTGGGACACAACAGTACTTC. The rearrangement joins TRBV15 to TRBJ2-4; D might be TRBD1 (6 bases). V gave up 2 bases and J gave up 13 bases, with 15 bases separating them. CDR1 is LNHNV and CDR2 is YYDKDF in the germline V gene (reference sequence). CDR3 length: 13 amino acids.

The chain combines TRBV3-1 with TRBJ2-1; TRBD2 matches 9 bases. The CDR3 length is 16 residues. Germline V gene sequence: CDR1 LGHDT, CDR2 YNNKEL (reference sequence). J was trimmed by 4 bases and V by 7 bases; bases with no gene match: 11. CDR3 in DNA: TGTGCCAGCACACTCATAGCGGGAGCCCCTTACAATGAGCAGTTCTTC. Translating it yields CASTLIAGAPYNEQFF.

The chain is built from TRBV12-3 or TRBV12-4 and TRBJ2-5; TRBD2 matches at 14 bases. With 6 bases clipped from V and 5 bases from J, the junction kept 20 bases outside the gene matches. The CDR3 has 20 amino acids. The CDR3: CASRRLKGLAGGSEGETQYF. For the CDR3, the DNA is TGTGCCAGCAGACGCCTCAAAGGACTAGCGGGAGGATCAGAGGGGGAGACCCAGTACTTC.

This clonotype has only one observation. CDR3 sequence: CSVGPLSTAVYNEQFF. In DNA form, the CDR3 reads TGCAGCGTTGGACCCTTGAGCACGGCCGTCTACAATGAGCAGTTCTTC. This chain links TRBV29-1 with TRBJ2-1; no reliable D call. The CDR3 is 16 amino acids. V dropped 4 bases and J dropped 3 bases, with 19 bases sitting between them. Looked up from germline, CDR1 is SQVTM and CDR2 is ANQGSEA.

This rearrangement joins TRBV5-5 to TRBJ2-1; TRBD2 might be the D (5 bases). V lost 6 bases, J lost 1 base, and 17 bases lay in between. The germline gives CDR1 SGHKS, CDR2 YYEKEE (reference sequence). The CDR3 runs to 16 residues. The CDR3 DNA sequence: TGTGCCAGCATAACTAGAGCAAAAGGTTCCTACAATGAGCAGTTCTTC. Protein: CASITRAKGSYNEQFF.

There are a few counts of this clonotype. J is TRBJ2-5 and V is TRBV5-5; TRBD1 is a possible D gene (6 bases). Trimming stripped 4 bases from V and 2 bases from J, with 15 bases between. Germline assignment: CDR1 SGHKS and CDR2 YYEKEE (reference sequence). The CDR3 has 15 residues. CDR3 in amino acids: CASSELGHSQETQYF. The CDR3, as DNA: TGTGCCAGCAGCGAATTGGGACACTCGCAAGAGACCCAGTACTTC.

There are a few counts of this clonotype. The J gene is TRBJ2-3, the V gene TRBV5-8, with D unresolved. The ends were cut back, 7 bases at V and 2 bases at J, with 8 bases in the middle. Germline lookup yields CDR1 SGHTS and CDR2 YDEGEE. This CDR3 comprises 12 residues. The DNA for the CDR3 is TGTGCCAGCGGACCCTTCACAGATACGCAGTATTTT. Translating it yields CASGPFTDTQYF.

The V call is TRBV7-2, the J call TRBJ1-6, with 9 bases aligning to TRBD1. The CDR3 covers 16 residues. Germline V CDR1 and CDR2: SGHTA, FQGNSA. V gave up 4 bases and J gave up 7 bases; unmatched junction bases: 8. CDR3 coding DNA: TGTGCCAGCAGCTGGACAGGGGCCAATATAAATTCACCCCTCCACTTT. This translates into CASSWTGANINSPLHF.

The rearrangement links TRBV4-3 to TRBJ2-4; 8 bases are shared with TRBD1. The germline gives CDR1 LGHNA, CDR2 YSLEER. Trimming removed 1 base from V and 3 bases from J; junction bases left unmatched: 8. This CDR3 contains 17 residues. Here the CDR3 DNA reads TGCGCCAGCAGCCAAGCAGGGGGCTCTTCGGGCAAAAACATTCAGTACTTC. Translated: CASSQAGGSSGKNIQYF.

The CDR3 loop is CASSLLSGHLGETQYF. For the CDR3, the DNA is TGTGCCAGCAGTTTATTGAGTGGTCATCTAGGAGAGACCCAGTACTTC. J is TRBJ2-4 and V is TRBV28; D unresolved. The closer fit of TRBJ2-5 to the DNA end suggests the J call may be wrong. Germline V gene lookup returns CDR1 MDHEN and CDR2 SYDVKM. This CDR3 is 16 amino acids long.

This chain uses TRBV5-1 with TRBJ1-1; 9 positions agree with TRBD1. CDR3 length: 16 amino acids. CDR1 and CDR2 (germline): SGHRS, YFSETQ. V was clipped by 3 bases and J by 0 bases; unmatched bases: 6. The CDR3 sequence is CASSSDRGLMNTEAFF. In nucleotides, the CDR3 is TGCGCCAGCAGCTCCGACAGGGGGTTAATGAACACTGAAGCTTTCTTT.

The rearrangement links TRBV20-1 to TRBJ2-1; TRBD1 or TRBD2 may be the D gene (5 bases each). The CDR3 extends over 13 amino acids. The germline V gene has CDR1 DFQATT and CDR2 SNEGSKA (reference sequence). The V end lost 1 base, the J end lost 9 bases, and 13 bases lay between the germline ends. CDR3: CSARAGFGGEQFF. The CDR3 region has the DNA TGCAGTGCTAGAGCCGGGTTTGGGGGTGAGCAGTTCTTC.

The chain has TRBV7-9 and TRBJ2-1; 9 nucleotides match TRBD2. This CDR3 region has 16 residues. J lost 2 bases, V lost 4 bases, and 6 bases had no gene match. Germline CDR1 is SEHNR and CDR2 is FQNEAQ (reference sequence). CDR3 nucleotides: TGTGCCAGCAGCTCCGCGGGAGGGCCGCCCTACAATGAGCAGTTCTTC. This codes for CASSSAGGPPYNEQFF.

The gene calls are TRBV11-2 and TRBJ2-1; 9 bases are shared with TRBD1. The germline CDR1 and CDR2 sequences are SGHAT and FQNNGV. The CDR3 is made up of 16 amino acids. V shed 0 bases, J shed 8 bases, and the junction held 8 bases outside the gene matches. The CDR3 region is CASSLEIDRGMYEQFF. CDR3 in DNA: TGTGCCAGCAGCTTAGAGATCGACAGGGGGATGTATGAGCAGTTCTTC. The full variable domain, in which reference TRBV11-2 and TRBJ2-1 provide the parts outside the CDR3, is EAGVAQSPRYKIIEKRQSVAFWCNPISGHATLYWYQQILGQGPKLLIQFQNNGVVDDSQLPKDRFSAERLKGVDSTLKIQPAKLEDSAVYLCASSLEIDRGMYEQFFGPGTRLTVL.

The chain couples TRBV7-9 to TRBJ2-4, with a possible D match to TRBD2 (6 bases). The J call may be in error: the DNA end matches TRBJ2-7 better. Germline loops: CDR1 SEHNR, CDR2 FQNEAQ (reference sequence). This CDR3 contains 16 residues. As DNA, the CDR3 is TGTGCCAGCAGCACTAGCTCCCTGGGGGGTTCCTACGAGCAGTACTTC. This encodes CASSTSSLGGSYEQYF.

The chain combines TRBV15 with TRBJ1-2; a weak D match, TRBD1 (5 bases). CDR1 is LNHNV, CDR2 YYDKDF, per germline (reference sequence). V shed 1 base and J shed 13 bases, with 25 bases lying between them. The length of the CDR3 is 16 residues. CDR3 DNA sequence: TGTGCCACCAGCAGAGTTCGGGACGACAGCCACCCTCCCATCACCTTC. Residues: CATSRVRDDSHPPITF.